The next 8 T cell receptor beta chains were all read from a single sample in a study of control samples from healthy donors and cancer patients. Generated by immunoSEQ multiplex PCR, the TCRdb table keeps only in-frame clones and is missing some. The sample carries 250,000 to 300,000 clones, approximately 80% recorded once. The sample taken for sequencing was PBMCs. Source of these receptors: a woman in her fifties or sixties with lung cancer.

This chain joins TRBV29-1 and TRBJ1-1, with D possibly matching TRBD1 (6 bases). The CDR3 is made up of 13 amino acids. Between the trimmed V and J ends, which lost 6 bases and 1 base, there was a span of 12 bases. Germline V lookup: CDR1 SQVTM, CDR2 ANQGSEA. CDR3 sequence reads: CSVAGVPNTEAFF. DNA of the CDR3: TGCAGCGTAGCAGGGGTCCCGAACACTGAAGCTTTCTTT.

This chain connects TRBV5-1 to TRBJ2-5, with D unresolved. This CDR3 is built from 13 residues. V was shortened by 4 bases and J by 4 bases, with 11 bases between the two germline ends. Germline CDR1 and CDR2: SGHRS and YFSETQ. CDR3 residues: CASSLTPPETQYF. The CDR3 bases are TGCGCCAGCAGCCTGACTCCCCCAGAGACCCAGTACTTC.

The V and J genes are TRBV5-4 and TRBJ2-7; TRBD1 matches at 11 bases. The V and J ends lost 0 bases and 3 bases, in that order; junction bases with no gene match: 2. This CDR3 is 15 amino acids long. CDR1 is SGHNT and CDR2 is YYREEE in the germline V gene (reference sequence). CDR3 amino acids: CASSLGGTGGYEQYF. The CDR3, as DNA: TGTGCCAGCAGCTTGGGTGGGACAGGGGGCTACGAGCAGTACTTC.

This chain uses TRBV27 with TRBJ1-1, with 10 positions matching TRBD1. With 3 bases clipped from V and 8 bases from J, the junction kept 0 bases outside the gene matches. CDR3 size: 12 residues. Looked up from germline, CDR1 is MNHEY and CDR2 is SMNVEV (reference sequence). The chain's CDR3 is CASSLTGGEAFF. Here the CDR3 DNA reads TGTGCCAGCAGTTTGACAGGGGGCGAAGCTTTCTTT.

The V call is TRBV11-2, the J call TRBJ1-4; no clear D gene. The CDR3 runs to 14 residues. Germline V gene data show CDR1 as SGHAT and CDR2 as FQNNGV. V lost 0 bases and J 8 bases, leaving 10 bases between the germline ends. For the CDR3, the DNA is TGTGCCAGCAGCTTAGAACGGCTGGGAGAAAAACTGTTTTTT. The encoded protein is CASSLERLGEKLFF. Combining the CDR3 with reference TRBV11-2 and TRBJ1-4 gives the whole variable domain EAGVAQSPRYKIIEKRQSVAFWCNPISGHATLYWYQQILGQGPKLLIQFQNNGVVDDSQLPKDRFSAERLKGVDSTLKIQPAKLEDSAVYLCASSLERLGEKLFFGSGTQLSVL.

As concerns this clone: The same CDR3 is also encoded by other DNA sequences in this sample. V gene TRBV3-1 (or the pseudogene TRBV3-2) combines with J gene TRBJ1-6; TRBD1 might be the D (6 bases). The V and J ends lost 1 base and 3 bases respectively, with 10 bases between them. From germline, CDR1 is LGHDT and CDR2 YNNKEL (reference sequence). The CDR3 loop spans 16 amino acids. CDR3 sequence (DNA): TGTGCCAGCAGCCAAGGGTACAGGGTCTATAATTCACCCCTCCACTTT. It is translated as CASSQGYRVYNSPLHF.

The chain combines TRBV20-1 with TRBJ2-1; D gene ambiguous. V gave up 2 bases and J gave up 9 bases, with 8 bases separating them. The CDR3 runs to 11 residues. Germline V gene sequence: CDR1 DFQATT, CDR2 SNEGSKA (reference sequence). The DNA for the CDR3 is TGCAGTGCTAGACCCCAAGCTGAGCAGTTCTTC. Translating it yields CSARPQAEQFF.

The chain couples TRBV5-4 to TRBJ1-2; 9 bases are a match to TRBD1. CDR3 size: 15 residues. Germline V gene sequence: CDR1 SGHNT, CDR2 YYREEE (reference sequence). V lost 9 bases, J lost 1 base, and 10 bases stayed unmatched. CDR3: CAISTGGSVNYGYTF. The CDR3 DNA sequence: TGTGCCATCTCGACAGGGGGGAGTGTTAACTATGGCTACACCTTC.